This T cell receptor (beta chain) was documented in a study of shared clonotypes between healthy human individuals (dated by TCRdb to about 2020). General notes on the study: The cohort comprised a couple of women and a few men aged 18 to 49 years. The study deeply sequenced blood TCR repertoires of about 5 healthy adults to estimate repertoire size and the extent of clonotype sharing between individuals. Different laboratories and diverse techniques were used to prepare libraries and sequence TCR repertoires, to increase sequencing depth and limit assay-specific biases. Per donor, leukapheresis produced somewhere between about 0.85 and 9.5 billion PBMCs. For each donor, CD4 naive and CD4 memory were each run on three plates, CD8 naive on two plates, and CD8 memory on one plate.

The research as a whole found: Sampling was restricted to blood, and TCR repertoires in tissues likely differ from the TCR repertoires found in blood. Compared with non-shared clonotypes, the clonotypes found in all four sorted-subset donors had higher generation probabilities. Based on pairwise subsampling, the degree of clonotype sharing among donors was expected to be affected by sequencing depth. Sharing across four donors was observed for about 5% of naive CD4, about 3.2% of naive CD8, 2.3% of memory CD4, and 0.4% of memory CD8 clonotypes. The small number of donors limited the genetic and exposure-history diversity represented. Larger estimated clonotype richness was generally found for naive subsets than for memory subsets. Rarefaction of sorted-subset datasets indicated incomplete sequencing despite the large sequencing depth.

Using the deep immunoSEQ assay, TCR CDR3 regions were amplified from genomic DNA by multiplex PCR. For each cell subset, the extracted genomic DNA was distributed evenly across all wells of several immunoSEQ 96-well plates, and each plate served as one replicate. For sorted subsets, roughly 200 ng genomic DNA, equal to approximately 30,000 T cell genomes, was loaded into each replicate PCR. Purified libraries were measured with a Qubit 3.0 fluorometer, size-checked on a Bioanalyzer 2100, and measured again with the KAPA Library Quantification kit. Every immunoSEQ 96-well plate was sequenced on a separate single-read 150-cycle Illumina NextSeq 550 flow cell. The authors' pipeline ran thus. Because only junctional sequences without quality scores were contained in the immunoSEQ output, filtering matching that applied to full-length reads could not be performed. Sequences were annotated with PyIR, a Python wrapper for IgBLAST v1.9, and V/J genes and CDR3 were assigned using IMGT germline references. Any read was removed if the V/J assignment was weak (E-value above 1e-6), the CDR3 was missing, or the read contained stop codons, out-of-frame junctions, or ambiguous translated residues. A V3J clonotype was defined by an identical inferred V gene, J gene, and CDR3 amino acid sequence. The percentage overlap between two repertoires was calculated by dividing the number of shared unique clonotypes by the size of the smaller repertoire. Richness of each repertoire was evaluated using RTK rarefaction, the Chao1 estimator, and Recon v2.1 estimates of unobserved clonotypes. Generation probabilities were computed with OLGA for all TCRbeta clonotypes obtained by the gDNA method from four donors. The table was pulled from immuneACCESS by TCRdb, which kept in-frame rearrangements only. Such tables lose some clones; where checked, under half of the loss comes from unresolved V genes, and the rest has no known cause. The V and J calls and the clone size are those of that table, but D and trimming were determined from the DNA. The sample includes roughly 2.1 million clones, with about 92% observed a single time. More than 1.5% of the sample comes from the top ten.

A remark on this clone: It has no known antigen specificity. There are no base qualities to consult, and no much larger clone falls within one base.

For the CD8 naive samples, CD45RO-negative cells were positively selected for CCR7, yielding a CD45RA+CCR7+ population from which TemRA cells were excluded. The donors were healthy, HIV-negative adults who had no recently reported acute infections or vaccinations. Only Caucasian adults living in Nashville, Tennessee, USA were represented among the donors. Blood was collected by leukapheresis, and PBMCs were isolated by Ficoll-Histopaque density gradient centrifugation and then cryopreserved in liquid nitrogen vapor phase. Purity and quantity of every magnetically sorted T cell population were checked by analytical flow cytometry. From each sorted fraction, genomic DNA was isolated and quantified by UV absorbance on a Nanodrop 2000c. Measured from the cysteine to the phenylalanine, the CDR3 is 17 residues long. Only CDR3 DNA remains: 51 bases, in frame from the first base.

The TCR sequence derives from a man aged 18-30 years in good health. Some clones in this sample may be carry-over from other donors' samples. Here the chain combines TRBV21-1 and TRBJ1-1. TRBV21-1 is reported as a pseudogene. Material for sequencing was naive CD8+ T cells from PBMCs. The sample's cell subset or site label, in plain terms: CD45RA+CCR7+. CDR3 sequence: CASSKARGFSLDTEAFF. The DNA is TGTGCCAGCAGCAAAGCGCGCGGGTTCAGTTTGGACACTGAAGCTTTCTTT.